These 14 T cell receptor delta chains share one sample of origin, sequenced in a study of gamma-delta chains in newborns, infants, children. TCRdb made new clone calls on the reads using CATT. The sample gives 3,000 to 4,000 delta-chain clones, about 4.6% of which show up once; around 5% is in the top ten. Sequenced material: blood. Receptors were obtained from a child who was a newborn, infant or young child, either healthy, febrile or measles-vaccinated (not recorded which).

By frequency in the sample, this clone is large. This chain joins TRDV2 and TRDJ1; TRDD2 agrees at 8 bases. The germline CDR1 and CDR2 sequences are GEAIGNYY and EKD. The CDR3 totals 18 residues. J gave up 0 bases and V 0 bases, and 11 bases lay outside the gene matches. Here the CDR3 reads CACDTASYMGADTDKLIF. The CDR3 bases are TGTGCCTGTGACACCGCTTCCTACATGGGTGCGGACACCGATAAACTCATCTTT.

This clone came up a few times. Given a much more abundant clone one base away, this may be a read error. This sample includes further DNA sequences coding for the same CDR3. The DNA for the CDR3 is TGTGCCTGTGATCCTGTACTGGGGGATACGTCGTGGGACACCCGACAGATGTTTTTC. Translation: CACDPVLGDTSWDTRQMFF. V is TRDV2 and J is TRDJ3; 13 bases are a match to TRDD3. The germline gives CDR1 GEAIGNYY, CDR2 EKD. Trimming cost V 4 bases and J 4 bases; bases outside gene matches: 9. The CDR3 runs to 19 residues.

The V and J genes are TRDV2 and TRDJ3; D ambiguous. Germline CDR1 GEAIGNYY, CDR2 EKD. V lost 1 base and J lost 0, with 18 bases in between. This CDR3 region has 20 residues. In DNA form, the CDR3 reads TGTGCCTGTGACACGGCGGGCCACTCCCTGAGCTCCTGGGACACCCGACAGATGTTTTTC. As protein: CACDTAGHSLSSWDTRQMFF.

This clone was counted only a few times. This probably arose from a read error, given a far larger clone one base away. J is TRDJ2 and V is TRDV2; possibly TRDD1 or TRDD3 for D (5 bases each). Germline V gene lookup returns CDR1 GEAIGNYY and CDR2 EKD. The CDR3 spans 18 residues. For the CDR3, the DNA is TGTGCCTGGGACACAATAGGGGGCCACACGGCTTTGACAGCACAACTCTTCTTT. It specifies CAWDTIGGHTALTAQLFF.

This clone appeared a few times. The rearrangement joins TRDV2 to TRDJ3, with 10 nucleotides matching TRDD3. Germline V gene data show CDR1 as GEAIGNYY and CDR2 as EKD. The CDR3 is made up of 25 amino acids. V lost 0 bases, J lost 0 bases, and 22 bases stayed unmatched. The CDR3 DNA reads as TGTGCCTGTGACACCGCGCCCGGCTGGGGGATAATAGGTTTCGGAAACTCCTGGGACACCCGACAGATGTTTTTC. Amino acids: CACDTAPGWGIIGFGNSWDTRQMFF.

This clone showed up just a few times. A much larger clone differs by one base, so this may be a read error. V usage is TRDV2 and J usage is TRDJ1; 9 bases match TRDD3. CDR3 length: 20 residues. V lost 0 bases to trimming and J lost 0 bases; unmatched junction nucleotides: 16. Germline V gene lookup returns CDR1 GEAIGNYY and CDR2 EKD. The CDR3, as DNA: TGTGCCTGTGACACCGTGGCTGGGGGATTAGATGCCTTAGACACCGATAAACTCATCTTT. Translating gives CACDTVAGGLDALDTDKLIF.

In this sample, this clone is medium-sized. The chain combines TRDV2 with TRDJ1; 10 nucleotides align to TRDD3. The CDR3 extends over 18 amino acids. The ends lost 0 bases at V and 2 bases at J; junction bases unmatched: 11. In germline, CDR1 is GEAIGNYY, CDR2 EKD. The CDR3 DNA reads TGTGCCTGTGACACCGCGCCCCACTTACTGGGGGATACCGATAAACTCATCTTT. It is translated as CACDTAPHLLGDTDKLIF.

This clone was seen a few times. The rearrangement links TRDV2 to TRDJ1; D uncertain. This CDR3 has 15 amino acids. V was trimmed by 0 bases and J by 2 bases, leaving 12 bases between them. The germline V gene encodes CDR1 GEAIGNYY and CDR2 EKD. The CDR3 here is CACDTVGVQTDKLIF. The CDR3, as DNA: TGTGCCTGTGACACCGTTGGCGTCCAGACCGATAAACTCATCTTT.

By proportion, this clone is medium-sized. J is TRDJ1 and V is TRDV2; D perhaps matches TRDD3 (6 bases). This CDR3 is 16 amino acids long. From germline, CDR1 is GEAIGNYY and CDR2 EKD. V was shortened by 4 bases and J by 1 base, with 18 bases between the two germline ends. The CDR3 region is CACEEVGMRVTDKLIF. The CDR3 coding sequence is TGTGCCTGTGAAGAGGTGGGGATGCGGGTCACCGATAAACTCATCTTT.

By share, this clone counts as medium-sized (0.01 to 0.1%). This chain connects TRDV2 to TRDJ3; D gene uncertain. Trimming removed 0 bases from V and 0 bases from J, with 11 bases in between. The CDR3 is 18 amino acids. Germline V lookup: CDR1 GEAIGNYY, CDR2 EKD. CDR3 loop: CACDTAGSVSWDTRQMFF. The DNA for the CDR3 is TGTGCCTGTGACACCGCGGGGTCAGTCTCCTGGGACACCCGACAGATGTTTTTC.

This clone was observed a few times. A much larger clone lies a single base off, so this may be a read error. DNA of the CDR3: TGTGCCTTTGACCAAGTTTCCTTGCCGCGGGGCCAGTACACCGATAAACTCATCTTT. It codes for CAFDQVSLPRGQYTDKLIF. The V and J genes are TRDV2 and TRDJ1, with D tentatively TRDD2 (5 bases). Per germline, CDR1 GEAIGNYY and CDR2 EKD. This CDR3 contains 19 residues.

About this clone: This may be a read error, as it is one base from a much larger clone. This rearrangement joins TRDV2 to TRDJ2, with 11 nucleotides matching TRDD3. The CDR3 extends over 17 amino acids. The V gene's germline CDR1 is GEAIGNYY and CDR2 EKD. The CDR3 here is CARDDLGDTGLTAQLFF. CDR3 DNA: TGTGCCCGTGACGACCTGGGGGATACTGGTCTGACAGCACAACTCTTCTTT.

This clone has more than one count but fewer than ten. At one end the junction does not follow the germline gene, possibly because of a read error. The same CDR3 is also encoded by other DNA sequences in this sample. V usage is TRDV2 and J usage is TRDJ1, with 8 bases fitting TRDD3. The germline CDR1 and CDR2 sequences are GEAIGNYY and EKD. This CDR3 spans 16 amino acids. CDR3 sequence (DNA): TGTGCCTGTGACACCCTGGGGGACCAGTACACCGACAAACTCATCTTT. This gives the protein CACDTLGDQYTDKLIF.

This chain connects TRDV2 to TRDJ1; 8 positions match TRDD3. Trimming took 0 bases from V and 2 from J; bases not matched to a gene: 16. This CDR3 contains 19 residues. CDR1 GEAIGNYY and CDR2 EKD come from the germline V gene. CDR3 sequence reads: CACDTEFEGYERRTDKLIF. The CDR3 DNA is TGTGCCTGTGACACCGAGTTTGAGGGATACGAGAGAAGGACCGATAAACTCATCTTT.